One TCR beta chain is described in this entry. Treated in the United States were all of the participants with HIV. The data were taken from a study of long-term antiretroviral therapy in people with HIV. This CDR3 has 16 amino acids. Germline trimming cut 3 bases from V and 5 bases from J; bases unmatched to any gene: 5. Germline values: CDR1 SGHKS, CDR2 YYEKEE (reference sequence). Survey-level immunoSEQ v3.0 assays were run. Here immunoSEQ multiplex PCR was the method, and the copy in TCRdb shows in-frame clones only, minus some. This sample yields around 36,000 clones, of which around 74% are seen a single time; roughly 3.5% belongs to the top ten.

Material: unsorted PBMCs, obtained 3 years after starting antiretroviral therapy. This receptor was taken from a middle-aged man with HIV. The chain has TRBV5-5 and TRBJ2-7; 16 bases agree with TRBD2. CDR3 sequence: CASSYGTSGGVHEQYF. The CDR3 DNA is TGTGCCAGCAGCTACGGGACTAGCGGGGGGGTCCACGAGCAGTACTTC.